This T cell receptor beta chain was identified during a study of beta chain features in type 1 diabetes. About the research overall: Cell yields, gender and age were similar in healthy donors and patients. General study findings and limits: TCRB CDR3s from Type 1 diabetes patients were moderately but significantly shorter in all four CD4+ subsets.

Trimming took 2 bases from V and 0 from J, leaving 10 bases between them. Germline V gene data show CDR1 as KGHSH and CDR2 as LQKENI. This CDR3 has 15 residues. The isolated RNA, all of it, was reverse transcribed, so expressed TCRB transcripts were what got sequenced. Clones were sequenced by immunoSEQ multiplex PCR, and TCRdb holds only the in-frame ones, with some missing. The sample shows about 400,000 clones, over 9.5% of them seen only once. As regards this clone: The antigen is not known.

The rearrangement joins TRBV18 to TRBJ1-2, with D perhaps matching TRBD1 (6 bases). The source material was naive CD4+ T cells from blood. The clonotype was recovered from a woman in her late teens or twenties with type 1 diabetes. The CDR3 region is CASSPSQGTNYGYTF. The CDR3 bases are TGTGCCAGCTCACCATCACAGGGAACTAACTATGGCTACACCTTC.